These T cell receptor beta chains were read from a single sample in a study of vaccination and CD4 T cells after COVID-19. Their antigen targets remain unknown. TCRdb independently ran MiXCR on the PCR reads; one entry per CDR3 protein. The repertoire includes several thousand distinct CDR3 sequences, approximately 35% of them detected once, and 20% to 25% sits in the top ten. Sequencing was carried out using CD4+ T cells from blood, cultured in vitro. The receptors shown here come from a human donor in good health. Both conserved end residues are part of each CDR3. Each record gives: V gene, D gene, clone size, J gene, CDR3 length, CDR3 protein, CDR3 DNA. D genes are given only for firm matches. Size values are once, few and many counts, or a class for expanded clones, and some rows have none.

V gene: TRBV6-1; D gene: -; clone size: few; J gene: TRBJ2-7; CDR3 length: 14; CDR3 protein: CASSRGQDPNEQYF; CDR3 DNA: TGTGCCAGCAGTAGAGGGCAGGACCCAAACGAGCAGTACTTC
V gene: TRBV7-9; D gene: TRBD1; clone size: few; J gene: TRBJ2-7; CDR3 length: 14; CDR3 protein: CASSPRDSADEQYF; CDR3 DNA: TGTGCCAGCAGCCCTCGGGACAGCGCGGACGAGCAGTACTTC
V gene: TRBV2; D gene: -; clone size: large; J gene: TRBJ2-1; CDR3 length: 15; CDR3 protein: CASPTNPLIYNEQFF; CDR3 DNA: TGTGCCAGTCCAACCAACCCGCTGATCTACAATGAGCAGTTCTTC
V gene: TRBV6-1; D gene: -; clone size: few; J gene: TRBJ1-5; CDR3 length: 11; CDR3 protein: CASTSNQPQHF; CDR3 DNA: TGTGCCAGCACCAGCAATCAGCCCCAGCATTTT
V gene: TRBV7-3; D gene: -; clone size: -; J gene: TRBJ2-1; CDR3 length: 16; CDR3 protein: CASSLKPVASGGEQFF; CDR3 DNA: TGTGCCAGCAGCTTAAAGCCCGTCGCTTCGGGTGGTGAGCAGTTCTTC
V gene: TRBV12-3/TRBV12-4; D gene: TRBD1; clone size: -; J gene: TRBJ1-1; CDR3 length: 14; CDR3 protein: CASSQGARDTEAFF; CDR3 DNA: TGTGCCAGCAGTCAGGGGGCCAGGGACACTGAAGCTTTCTTT
V gene: TRBV18; D gene: -; clone size: -; J gene: TRBJ1-5; CDR3 length: 14; CDR3 protein: CASSQGMYNQPQHF; CDR3 DNA: TGTGCCAGCTCACAGGGCATGTACAATCAGCCCCAGCATTTT
V gene: TRBV7-6; D gene: -; clone size: -; J gene: TRBJ2-7; CDR3 length: 15; CDR3 protein: CASSRDLATLYEQYF; CDR3 DNA: TGTGCCAGCAGCAGAGACCTCGCGACTCTCTACGAGCAGTACTTC
V gene: TRBV19; D gene: -; clone size: -; J gene: TRBJ1-2; CDR3 length: 12; CDR3 protein: CASSTGSAGYTF; CDR3 DNA: TGTGCCAGTAGTACGGGATCGGCTGGCTACACCTTC
V gene: TRBV12-3/TRBV12-4; D gene: -; clone size: -; J gene: TRBJ2-1; CDR3 length: 17; CDR3 protein: CASSFPSASPFYNEQFF; CDR3 DNA: TGTGCCAGCAGTTTCCCCTCCGCTAGCCCTTTCTACAATGAGCAGTTCTTC
V gene: TRBV28; D gene: -; clone size: once; J gene: TRBJ1-1; CDR3 length: 14; CDR3 protein: CASSPPGAYTEAFF; CDR3 DNA: TGTGCCAGCAGCCCCCCAGGGGCGTACACTGAAGCTTTCTTT
V gene: TRBV7-8; D gene: -; clone size: -; J gene: TRBJ2-7; CDR3 length: 13; CDR3 protein: CASSLGAEWEQYF; CDR3 DNA: TGTGCCAGCAGCTTAGGTGCTGAGTGGGAGCAGTACTTC
V gene: TRBV15; D gene: -; clone size: few; J gene: TRBJ1-5; CDR3 length: 12; CDR3 protein: CATSRNNQPQHF; CDR3 DNA: TGTGCCACCAGCAGGAACAATCAGCCCCAGCATTTT
V gene: TRBV24-1; D gene: TRBD2; clone size: -; J gene: TRBJ2-1; CDR3 length: 17; CDR3 protein: CATSVSGRAKVDNEQFF; CDR3 DNA: TGTGCCACCAGTGTATCCGGGAGGGCCAAAGTAGACAATGAGCAGTTCTTC
V gene: TRBV7-9; D gene: -; clone size: few; J gene: TRBJ2-3; CDR3 length: 15; CDR3 protein: CASSLASQNTDTQYF; CDR3 DNA: TGTGCCAGCAGCTTAGCGAGTCAGAACACAGATACGCAGTATTTT
V gene: TRBV6-2/TRBV6-3; D gene: -; clone size: -; J gene: TRBJ1-2; CDR3 length: 14; CDR3 protein: CASWEGAGAGGYTF; CDR3 DNA: TGTGCCAGCTGGGAAGGAGCAGGCGCAGGCGGCTACACCTTC
V gene: TRBV18; D gene: TRBD1; clone size: -; J gene: TRBJ2-5; CDR3 length: 16; CDR3 protein: CASSPRATGLMETQYF; CDR3 DNA: TGTGCCAGCTCTCCAAGGGCGACAGGGTTGATGGAGACCCAGTACTTC